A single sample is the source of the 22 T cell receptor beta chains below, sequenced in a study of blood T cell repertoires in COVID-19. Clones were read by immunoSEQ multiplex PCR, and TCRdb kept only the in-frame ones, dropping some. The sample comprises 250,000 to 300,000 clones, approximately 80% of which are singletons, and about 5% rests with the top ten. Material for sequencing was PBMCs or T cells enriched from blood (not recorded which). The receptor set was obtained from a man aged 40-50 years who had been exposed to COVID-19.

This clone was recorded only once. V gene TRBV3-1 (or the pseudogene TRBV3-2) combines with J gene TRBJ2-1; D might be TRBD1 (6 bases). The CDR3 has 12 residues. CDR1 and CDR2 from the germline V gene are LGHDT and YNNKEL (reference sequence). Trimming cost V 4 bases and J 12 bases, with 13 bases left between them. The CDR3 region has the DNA TGTGCCAGCAGCCCAGGGGCCTTGGGGCAGTTCTTC. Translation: CASSPGALGQFF.

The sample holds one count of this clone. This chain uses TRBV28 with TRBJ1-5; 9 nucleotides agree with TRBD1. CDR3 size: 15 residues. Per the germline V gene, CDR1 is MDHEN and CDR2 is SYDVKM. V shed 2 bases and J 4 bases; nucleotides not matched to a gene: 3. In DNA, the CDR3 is TGTGCCAGCAGTTTAACCGGGACAGGGAATCAGCCCCAGCATTTT. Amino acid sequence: CASSLTGTGNQPQHF.

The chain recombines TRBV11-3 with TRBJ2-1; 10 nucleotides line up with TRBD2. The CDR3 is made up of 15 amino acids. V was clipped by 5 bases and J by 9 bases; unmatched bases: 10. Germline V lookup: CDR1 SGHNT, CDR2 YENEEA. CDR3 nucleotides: TGTGCCAGCAGCGTCCACTATCTAGCGGGAGTTGAGCAGTTCTTC. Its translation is CASSVHYLAGVEQFF.

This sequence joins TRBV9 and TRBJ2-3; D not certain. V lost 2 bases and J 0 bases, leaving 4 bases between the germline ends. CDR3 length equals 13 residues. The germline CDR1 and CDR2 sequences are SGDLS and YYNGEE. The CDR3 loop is CASSVVSTDTQYF. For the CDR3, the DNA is TGTGCCAGCAGCGTCGTAAGCACAGATACGCAGTATTTT. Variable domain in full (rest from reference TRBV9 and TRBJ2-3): DSGVTQTPKHLITATGQRVTLRCSPRSGDLSVYWYQQSLDQGLQFLIQYYNGEERAKGNILERFSAQQFPDLHSELNLSSLELGDSALYFCASSVVSTDTQYFGPGTRLTVL.

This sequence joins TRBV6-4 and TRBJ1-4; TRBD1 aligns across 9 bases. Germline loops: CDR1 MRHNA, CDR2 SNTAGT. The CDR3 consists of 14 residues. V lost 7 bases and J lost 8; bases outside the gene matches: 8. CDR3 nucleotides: TGTGCCAGCATAGGACAGGGGCAAGAGGAAAAACTGTTTTTT. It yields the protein CASIGQGQEEKLFF.

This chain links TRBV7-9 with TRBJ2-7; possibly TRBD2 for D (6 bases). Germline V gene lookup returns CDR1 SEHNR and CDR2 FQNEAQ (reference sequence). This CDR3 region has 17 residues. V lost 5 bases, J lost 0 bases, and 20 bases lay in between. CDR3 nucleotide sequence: TGTGCCAGCAGCAAGAGGGGAGGTCTGCAGACCTCCTACGAGCAGTACTTC. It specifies CASSKRGGLQTSYEQYF.

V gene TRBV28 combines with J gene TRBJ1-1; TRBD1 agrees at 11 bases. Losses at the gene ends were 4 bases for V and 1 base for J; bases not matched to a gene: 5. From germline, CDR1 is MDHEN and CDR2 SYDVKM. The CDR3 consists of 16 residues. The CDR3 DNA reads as TGTGCCAGCAGTTCCGGACAGGGGGCGGGGAACACTGAAGCTTTCTTT. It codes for CASSSGQGAGNTEAFF.

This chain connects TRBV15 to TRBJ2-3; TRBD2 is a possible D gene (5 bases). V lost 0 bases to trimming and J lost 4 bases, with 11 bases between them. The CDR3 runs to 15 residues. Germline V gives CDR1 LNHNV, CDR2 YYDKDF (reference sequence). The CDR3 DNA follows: TGTGCCACCAGCAGAGATCCCCTAGCAGCAGATACGCAGTATTTT. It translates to CATSRDPLAADTQYF.

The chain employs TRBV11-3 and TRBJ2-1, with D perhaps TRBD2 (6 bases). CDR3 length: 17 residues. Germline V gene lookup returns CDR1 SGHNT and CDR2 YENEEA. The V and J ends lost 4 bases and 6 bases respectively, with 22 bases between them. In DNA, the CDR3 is TGTGCCAGCAGCTCCGACCGCGGCGGGAACTGGGGCAATGAGCAGTTCTTC. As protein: CASSSDRGGNWGNEQFF.

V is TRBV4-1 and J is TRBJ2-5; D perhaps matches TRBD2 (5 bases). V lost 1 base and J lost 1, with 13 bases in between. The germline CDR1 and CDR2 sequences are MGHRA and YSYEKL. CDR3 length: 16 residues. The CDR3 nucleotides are TGCGCCAGCAGCCAAGGGTGGCTAGCCCTCCAAGAGACCCAGTACTTC. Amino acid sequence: CASSQGWLALQETQYF.

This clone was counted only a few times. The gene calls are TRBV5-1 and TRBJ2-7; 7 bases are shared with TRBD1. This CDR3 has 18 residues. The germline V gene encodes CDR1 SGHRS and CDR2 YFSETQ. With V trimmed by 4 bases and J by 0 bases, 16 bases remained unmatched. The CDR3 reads CASSHRSGTVKSSYEQYF. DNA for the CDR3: TGCGCCAGCAGCCACCGAAGTGGGACAGTAAAGAGCTCCTACGAGCAGTACTTC.

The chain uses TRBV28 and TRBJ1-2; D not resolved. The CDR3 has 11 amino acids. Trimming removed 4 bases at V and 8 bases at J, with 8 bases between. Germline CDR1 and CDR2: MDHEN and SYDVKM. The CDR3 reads CASSSNMGYTF. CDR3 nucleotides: TGTGCCAGCAGTTCGAACATGGGCTACACCTTC.

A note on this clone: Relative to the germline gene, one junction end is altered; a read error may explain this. The CDR3 sequence: CASSLVVGRGYIEQFF. As DNA, the CDR3 is TGCGCCAGCAGCTTGGTTGTAGGCAGGGGTTACATTGAGCAGTTCTTC. The rearrangement uses TRBV5-1 and TRBJ2-1, with D maybe TRBD1 (6 bases). The germline V gene encodes CDR1 SGHRS and CDR2 YFSETQ. The CDR3 extends over 16 amino acids.

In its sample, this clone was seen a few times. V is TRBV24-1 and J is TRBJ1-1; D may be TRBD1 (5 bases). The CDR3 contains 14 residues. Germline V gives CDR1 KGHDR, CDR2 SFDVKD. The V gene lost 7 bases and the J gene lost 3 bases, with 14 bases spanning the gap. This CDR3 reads CATRGEGWDTEAFF. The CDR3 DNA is TGTGCCACCAGGGGGGAGGGATGGGACACTGAAGCTTTCTTT.

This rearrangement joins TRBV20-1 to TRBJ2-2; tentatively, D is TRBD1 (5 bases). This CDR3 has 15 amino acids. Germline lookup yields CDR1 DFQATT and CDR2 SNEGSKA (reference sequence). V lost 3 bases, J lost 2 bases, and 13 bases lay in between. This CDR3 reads CSASRQGPNTGELFF. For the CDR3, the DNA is TGCAGTGCTAGTCGGCAGGGTCCCAACACCGGGGAGCTGTTTTTT.

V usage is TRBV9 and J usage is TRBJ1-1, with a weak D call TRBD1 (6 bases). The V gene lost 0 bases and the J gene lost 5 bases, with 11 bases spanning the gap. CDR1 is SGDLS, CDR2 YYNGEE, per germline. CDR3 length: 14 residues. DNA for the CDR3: TGTGCCAGCAGCGTAGGGGGGCGGCAGACTGAAGCTTTCTTT. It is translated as CASSVGGRQTEAFF.

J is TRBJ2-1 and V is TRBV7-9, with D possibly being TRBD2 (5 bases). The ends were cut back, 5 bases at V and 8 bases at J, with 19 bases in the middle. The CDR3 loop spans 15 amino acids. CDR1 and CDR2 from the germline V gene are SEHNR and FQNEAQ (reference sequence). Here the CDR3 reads CASSLIGRRKDEQFF. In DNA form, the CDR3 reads TGTGCCAGCAGCCTGATCGGACGGAGGAAGGATGAGCAGTTCTTC. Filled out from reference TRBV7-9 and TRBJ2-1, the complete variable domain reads DTGVSQNPRHKITKRGQNVTFRCDPISEHNRLYWYRQTLGQGPEFLTYFQNEAQLEKSRLLSDRFSAERPKGSFSTLEIQRTEQGDSAMYLCASSLIGRRKDEQFFGPGTRLTVL.

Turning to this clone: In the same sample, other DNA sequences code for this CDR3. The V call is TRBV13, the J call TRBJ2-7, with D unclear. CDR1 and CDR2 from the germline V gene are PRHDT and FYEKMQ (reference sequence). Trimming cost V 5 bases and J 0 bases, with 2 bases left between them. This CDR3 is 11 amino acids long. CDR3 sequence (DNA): TGTGCCAGCAGCCGCTCCTACGAGCAGTACTTC. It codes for CASSRSYEQYF.

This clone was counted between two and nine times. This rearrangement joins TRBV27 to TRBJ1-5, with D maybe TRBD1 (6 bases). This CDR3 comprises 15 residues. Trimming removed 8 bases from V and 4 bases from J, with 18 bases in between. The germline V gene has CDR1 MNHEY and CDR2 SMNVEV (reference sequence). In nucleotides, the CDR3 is TGTGCCAGCGGTGATGGGCCAGGGACAAATCAGCCCCAGCATTTT. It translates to CASGDGPGTNQPQHF.

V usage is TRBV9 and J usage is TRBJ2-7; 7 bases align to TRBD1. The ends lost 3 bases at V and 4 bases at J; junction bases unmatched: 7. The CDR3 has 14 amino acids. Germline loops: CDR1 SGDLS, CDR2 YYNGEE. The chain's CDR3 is CASSARLGQYEQYF. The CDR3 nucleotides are TGTGCCAGCAGCGCCCGGTTGGGACAGTACGAGCAGTACTTC.

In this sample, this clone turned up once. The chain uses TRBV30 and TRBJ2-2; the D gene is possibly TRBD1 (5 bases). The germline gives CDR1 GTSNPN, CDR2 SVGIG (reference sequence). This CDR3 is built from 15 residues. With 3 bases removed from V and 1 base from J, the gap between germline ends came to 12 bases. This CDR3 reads CAWRIQGLNTGELFF. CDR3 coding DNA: TGTGCCTGGAGGATCCAGGGATTGAACACCGGGGAGCTGTTTTTT.

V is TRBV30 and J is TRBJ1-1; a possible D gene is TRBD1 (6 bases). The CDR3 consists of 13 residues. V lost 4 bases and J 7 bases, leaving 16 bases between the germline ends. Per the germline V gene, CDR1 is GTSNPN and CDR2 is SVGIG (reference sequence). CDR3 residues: CAWNAQGFGEAFF. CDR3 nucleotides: TGTGCCTGGAATGCACAGGGTTTCGGTGAAGCTTTCTTT.